Below are 21 T cell receptor beta chains sequenced from a single sample in a study of blood T cell repertoires in COVID-19. Assay: immunoSEQ multiplex PCR; the TCRdb copy retains only in-frame clones and omits some. The sample carries around 42,000 clones, about 86% recorded once. The sample consisted of peripheral blood. Receptors originate from a woman aged 60 to 75 with acute or convalescent COVID-19.

The chain is built from TRBV19 and TRBJ2-5; a possible D gene is TRBD1 (5 bases). Trimming cost V 2 bases and J 5 bases, with 6 bases left between them. The V gene's germline CDR1 is LNHDA and CDR2 SQIVND (reference sequence). The CDR3 has 12 residues. In DNA form, the CDR3 reads TGTGCCAGTAGTATAAAGGGGGAGACCCAGTACTTC. Translating it yields CASSIKGETQYF. The whole variable domain, filled in from reference TRBV19 and TRBJ2-5, reads DGGITQSPKYLFRKEGQNVTLSCEQNLNHDAMYWYRQDPGQGLRLIYYSQIVNDFQKGDIAEGYSVSREKKESFPLTVTSAQKNPTAFYLCASSIKGETQYFGPGTRLLVL.

The chain combines TRBV7-3 with TRBJ2-3; D is unclear. Between the trimmed V and J ends, which lost 2 bases and 5 bases, there was a span of 11 bases. This CDR3 is 14 amino acids long. Germline CDR1 and CDR2: SGHTA and FQGTGA. CDR3 nucleotide sequence: TGTGCCAGCAGCTTACGGTACGGGTTAGATACGCAGTATTTT. Its translation: CASSLRYGLDTQYF.

V is TRBV28 and J is TRBJ2-4, with TRBD2 matching over 10 bases. With V trimmed by 3 bases and J by 6 bases, 5 bases remained unmatched. The CDR3 has 15 residues. Germline V gene sequence: CDR1 MDHEN, CDR2 SYDVKM. The CDR3 sequence is CASSLSSGGVNIQYF. Written as DNA, the CDR3 is TGTGCCAGCAGTTTGTCCAGCGGGGGGGTAAACATTCAGTACTTC.

The chain couples TRBV14 to TRBJ2-1; 12 bases line up with TRBD2. Germline V gene data show CDR1 as SGHDN and CDR2 as FVKESK. This CDR3 is built from 14 residues. V shed 4 bases and J 9 bases; nucleotides not matched to a gene: 4. The CDR3 region has the DNA TGTGCCAGCAGCCGAACTAGCGGGAGGCCTGAGCAGTTCTTC. Translated, it gives CASSRTSGRPEQFF.

The J gene is TRBJ1-1, the V gene TRBV10-3; no clear D. The ends were cut back, 8 bases at V and 0 bases at J, with 10 bases in the middle. The CDR3 consists of 13 residues. Per the germline V gene, CDR1 is ENHRY and CDR2 is SYGVKD. CDR3 sequence (DNA): TGTGCCATCTCCTACGCTTTGAACACTGAAGCTTTCTTT. The encoded protein is CAISYALNTEAFF.

This rearrangement joins TRBV9 to TRBJ2-3, with 8 bases lining up with TRBD2. The CDR3 extends over 13 amino acids. V trimming: 4 bases; J trimming: 5 bases; junction bases outside the gene matches: 3. CDR1 and CDR2 from the germline V gene are SGDLS and YYNGEE. CDR3 protein: CASSRGGLDTQYF. CDR3 nucleotide sequence: TGTGCCAGCAGCCGGGGGGGCCTAGATACGCAGTATTTT.

The gene calls are TRBV30 and TRBJ1-4, with D unresolved. Germline V gene lookup returns CDR1 GTSNPN and CDR2 SVGIG (reference sequence). CDR3 length: 13 residues. V lost 2 bases to trimming and J lost 5 bases, with 9 bases between them. CDR3 sequence reads: CAWSKGGNEKLFF. CDR3 in DNA: TGTGCCTGGAGTAAAGGCGGCAATGAAAAACTGTTTTTT.

This clone showed up just once. V usage is TRBV4-1 and J usage is TRBJ1-1; D gene ambiguous. Trimming pared 2 bases from V and 4 bases from J, leaving 14 bases between. CDR1 is MGHRA and CDR2 is YSYEKL in the germline V gene. This CDR3 contains 15 residues. This chain's CDR3 is CASSQIQKAGTEAFF. The CDR3 DNA sequence: TGCGCCAGCAGCCAAATACAGAAAGCTGGCACTGAAGCTTTCTTT.

The chain uses TRBV5-1 and TRBJ2-1; TRBD2 aligns across 11 bases. The germline V gene has CDR1 SGHRS and CDR2 YFSETQ. The CDR3 sequence is 16 residues long. After removal of 3 bases from V and 7 bases from J, the junction contained 9 bases not matched to a gene. The CDR3 coding sequence is TGCGCCAGCAGCTACGGGACTAGCGGTGCGAGGAATGAGCAGTTCTTC. Its protein is CASSYGTSGARNEQFF.

The chain recombines TRBV7-8 with TRBJ1-3; D is possibly TRBD1 (6 bases). Germline CDR1 and CDR2: SGHVS and FQNEAQ. The length of the CDR3 is 15 residues. Deletions cut 3 bases from V and 2 bases from J, with 11 bases between. The CDR3 protein is CASSLARGTGNTIYF. Here the CDR3 DNA reads TGTGCCAGCAGCTTGGCTAGGGGGACTGGAAACACCATATATTTT. The complete variable domain, with remaining parts taken from reference TRBV7-8 and TRBJ1-3, reads GAGVSQSPRYKVAKRGQDVALRCDPISGHVSLFWYQQALGQGPEFLTYFQNEAQLDKSGLPSDRFFAERPEGSVSTLKIQRTQQEDSAVYLCASSLARGTGNTIYFGEGSWLTVV.

The V gene is TRBV7-9, the J gene TRBJ1-4; D is ambiguous. V lost 0 bases and J lost 1, with 12 bases in between. Germline lookup yields CDR1 SEHNR and CDR2 FQNEAQ (reference sequence). The CDR3 length is 17 residues. The CDR3 sequence is CASSLASGDGTNEKLFF. CDR3 sequence (DNA): TGTGCCAGCAGCTTAGCGAGCGGTGATGGAACTAATGAAAAACTGTTTTTT.

This chain links TRBV6-6 with TRBJ1-1, with D unresolved. Deletions cut 7 bases from V and 1 base from J, with 10 bases between. Germline V gene sequence: CDR1 MNHNY, CDR2 SVGAGI (reference sequence). CDR3 length: 13 amino acids. This CDR3 is CASISAGNTEAFF. In DNA form, the CDR3 reads TGTGCCAGCATCTCGGCAGGGAACACTGAAGCTTTCTTT.

The chain joins TRBV18 to TRBJ2-3, with 7 nucleotides matching TRBD1. This CDR3 spans 17 amino acids. Trimming removed 3 bases from V and 0 bases from J; junction bases left unmatched: 9. Germline V CDR1 and CDR2: KGHSH, LQKENI. DNA for the CDR3: TGTGCCAGCTCACCGGGACAGTGGGCACGGAGCACAGATACGCAGTATTTT. Its translation: CASSPGQWARSTDTQYF.

The rearrangement joins TRBV19 to TRBJ2-1; D is unresolved. This CDR3 spans 13 amino acids. Germline V CDR1 and CDR2: LNHDA, SQIVND (reference sequence). The V end lost 7 bases, the J end lost 5 bases, and 12 bases lay between the germline ends. CDR3 nucleotide sequence: TGTGCCAGTACTCTCACCCGGGACAATGAGCAGTTCTTC. Residues: CASTLTRDNEQFF.

A few counts support this clone. The V gene is TRBV2, the J gene TRBJ2-1, with 12 positions matching TRBD2. The ends lost 3 bases at V and 0 bases at J; junction bases unmatched: 3. The CDR3 has 17 residues. CDR1 and CDR2 (germline): SNHLY, FYNNEI. CDR3 sequence: CASSDTSGRNSYNEQFF. The CDR3 DNA follows: TGTGCCAGCAGTGATACTAGCGGGAGGAACTCCTACAATGAGCAGTTCTTC. The whole variable domain, filled in from reference TRBV2 and TRBJ2-1, reads EPEVTQTPSHQVTQMGQEVILRCVPISNHLYFYWYRQILGQKVEFLVSFYNNEISEKSEIFDDQFSVERPDGSNFTLKIRSTKLEDSAMYFCASSDTSGRNSYNEQFFGPGTRLTVL.

This clone was counted only a few times. V is TRBV19 and J is TRBJ1-1, with 12 bases identical to TRBD1. Germline lookup yields CDR1 LNHDA and CDR2 SQIVND (reference sequence). The CDR3 is 17 residues long. J was trimmed by 1 base and V by 1 base; bases with no gene match: 4. This CDR3 is CASSIVGTGGKNTEAFF. As DNA, the CDR3 is TGTGCCAGTAGTATAGTTGGGACAGGGGGCAAGAACACTGAAGCTTTCTTT.

This chain uses TRBV12-3 or TRBV12-4 with TRBJ2-7; the D is unclear. The CDR3 spans 12 residues. Trimming left V 6 bases short and J 0 bases short, with 6 bases between. CDR3 bases: TGTGCCAGCAGAGCGAACTCCTACGAGCAGTACTTC. The encoded protein is CASRANSYEQYF.

This clone occurred a few times. This chain uses TRBV7-2 with TRBJ1-5, with 8 bases matching TRBD1. This CDR3 is built from 15 residues. The germline V gene encodes CDR1 SGHTA and CDR2 FQGNSA. Unmatched junction bases numbered 3, after V lost 1 base and J lost 4 bases. CDR3 nucleotide sequence: TGTGCCAGCAGCTTAGGGGACAGGCGGAATCAGCCCCAGCATTTT. It encodes CASSLGDRRNQPQHF.

This chain uses TRBV5-1 with TRBJ2-5; 9 nucleotides align to TRBD2. The V segment lost 0 bases and the J segment 9 bases; nucleotides outside the gene matches: 12. The CDR3 consists of 16 residues. Germline-derived CDR1 and CDR2 are SGHRS and YFSETQ. CDR3 region: CASSLVGSGGPGAQYF. CDR3 DNA sequence: TGCGCCAGCAGCTTGGTTGGTAGCGGGGGACCGGGGGCCCAGTACTTC.

The genes are TRBV2 and TRBJ2-7, with 7 bases fitting TRBD1. CDR1 is SNHLY and CDR2 is FYNNEI in the germline V gene. The CDR3 has 14 residues. The V gene end was trimmed by 6 bases and the J gene end by 2 bases; junction bases not matched to a gene: 7. This chain's CDR3 is CASRPGQTTYEQYF. The CDR3 DNA follows: TGTGCCAGCAGACCGGGACAGACGACCTACGAGCAGTACTTC.

The V gene is TRBV19, the J gene TRBJ2-7, with D tentatively TRBD1 (6 bases). Per germline, CDR1 LNHDA and CDR2 SQIVND (reference sequence). V shed 4 bases and J shed 7 bases, with 20 bases lying between them. CDR3 size: 15 residues. The CDR3 sequence: CASSTNHRALEEQYF. DNA of the CDR3: TGTGCCAGTAGTACAAACCACAGGGCCCTCGAGGAGCAGTACTTC.